The sequence of this T cell receptor (beta chain) was determined in a study of blood T cells in healthy people across ages. Collection of 8.5 to 10 milliliters of peripheral blood was performed for each donor. A second about 6 to 12 cycle PCR used barcoded and J-beta primers. TCRdb itself ran the 5' RACE reads through MiXCR, one entry per CDR3 protein. There are just under 550,000 distinct CDR3 sequences in the sample; nearly 25% occur only once, and just over 8.5% lies in the top ten. The CDR3 loop spans 15 amino acids. Trimming cost V 5 bases and J 4 bases; bases outside gene matches: 5. Germline lookup yields CDR1 SGHAT and CDR2 FQNNGV. These records were also assigned to another study, of T cells of mothers and their children. From that second work: In the second PCR, M1S primer introduced barcodes and 2-4 random bases.

The TCR comes from a boy aged 5-17 years in good health. Sequencing input: blood. The chain employs TRBV11-2 and TRBJ1-2; 12 nucleotides match TRBD1. The CDR3 loop reads CASSPGTGGRYGYTF. The CDR3 region has the DNA TGTGCCAGCAGCCCAGGGACAGGGGGCCGCTATGGCTACACCTTC.